This T cell receptor beta chain comes out of a study of OX40 agonist ivuxolimab in advanced cancers. Notes on the study in general: Clonal expansion in partial responders at 0.1-3.0 mg/kg ranked among the lowest. The mean number of expanded clones was higher in CD8+ T cells than in CD4+. Dosing at 0.1 to 3.0 mg/kg was accompanied by clonal expansion of CD4+ and CD8+ blood T cells by week 6.

Some clones are missing from TCRdb's copy, which holds only in-frame ones; the method was immunoSEQ multiplex PCR. Here the sample spans around 45,000 clones, roughly 88% being singletons. CDR1 is MNHNS, CDR2 SASEGT, per germline. CDR3 length: 16 amino acids. The V gene lost 0 bases and the J gene lost 8 bases, with 19 bases spanning the gap. It was autoimmune disease history or systemic immunosuppression that excluded patients. Remarks on this clone: As yet, its antigen is unknown.

The chain joins TRBV6-1 to TRBJ1-2; perhaps TRBD1 as D (5 bases). The sequence was collected from an adult with an advanced solid tumor such as melanoma, head and neck, liver or kidney cancer. The source material was CD4+ or CD8+ T cells sorted from blood, sampled in a trial of the OX40 agonist ivuxolimab. The CDR3 loop reads CASSEAVGGGGGGYTF. CDR3 in DNA: TGTGCCAGCAGTGAAGCGGTCGGAGGCGGGGGGGGAGGCTACACCTTC.